The sample holds a few counts of the clone carrying this T cell receptor beta chain. This CDR3 contains 15 residues. Germline CDR1 reads ENHRY; CDR2 reads SYGVKD. Deletions cut 6 bases from V and 0 bases from J, with 12 bases between. Vbeta (60) and Jbeta (13) primers were used in the PCR. Data came from immunoSEQ multiplex PCR; TCRdb stores just in-frame clones and leaves some out. The sample has approximately 110,000 clones, 69% seen once; the top ten hold roughly 3.2%. This specimen comes from a study of cytomegalovirus exposure and HLA in healthy donors. The sample consisted of PBMCs. The chain links TRBV10-3 to TRBJ2-1; D call uncertain. The sequence came from a man aged 25-45 years in good health and CMV-seronegative. Written as DNA, the CDR3 is TGTGCCATCAGAACTCCGGGTAGCTCCTACAATGAGCAGTTCTTC. Amino acid sequence: CAIRTPGSSYNEQFF.